A selection of T cell receptor beta chains follows, all from one sample in a study of a mutant IDH1 vaccine in newly diagnosed glioma. Assay: immunoSEQ multiplex PCR; the TCRdb copy retains only in-frame clones and omits some. Of about 20,000 clones in the sample, approximately 82% were seen once. For these receptors, no antigen is known. The specimen comprised PBMCs, sampled from a glioma patient whose treatment included an IDH1 peptide vaccine. The receptors derive from a man younger than 40 with glioma. Each CDR3 is given with its conserved first and last residue. The D gene is left open where the match is weak. Not all rows give a size; the values are once, few, many and, for expanded clones, a class.

CDR3 length | clone size | J gene | V gene | D gene | CDR3 protein | CDR3 DNA
14 | . | TRBJ2-2 | TRBV27 | . | CATQRSSDTGELFF | TGTGCCACCCAAAGGAGCTCGGACACCGGGGAGCTGTTTTTT
15 | . | TRBJ2-2 | TRBV28 | TRBD1 | CASSLTTGGVGELFF | TGTGCCAGCAGTTTGACGACAGGGGGCGTCGGGGAGCTGTTTTTT
13 | . | TRBJ1-4 | TRBV29-1 | TRBD1 | CSGQGGGGEKLFF | TGCAGCGGGCAGGGGGGAGGAGGTGAAAAACTGTTTTTT
15 | . | TRBJ1-1 | TRBV5-1 | . | CASSWGHGGNTEAFF | TGCGCCAGCAGCTGGGGCCATGGGGGGAACACTGAAGCTTTCTTT
13 | . | TRBJ2-7 | TRBV14 | . | CASSQGRRWEQYF | TGTGCCAGCAGCCAAGGGAGAAGGTGGGAGCAGTACTTC
14 | . | TRBJ2-7 | TRBV2 | . | CASSEQGANYEQYF | TGTGCCAGCAGTGAGCAGGGTGCCAACTACGAGCAGTACTTC
13 | . | TRBJ2-3 | TRBV30 | . | CAWSGGADDTQYF | TGTGCCTGGAGTGGGGGGGCCGACGATACGCAGTATTTT
13 | few | TRBJ1-1 | TRBV5-1 | TRBD1 | CASTRGWGTEAFF | TGCGCCAGCACCAGGGGGTGGGGCACTGAAGCTTTCTTT
13 | . | TRBJ2-4 | TRBV19 | . | CASSRGDLNIQYF | TGTGCCAGTAGCCGAGGGGACTTAAACATTCAGTACTTC
19 | . | TRBJ2-3 | TRBV11-2 | TRBD2 | CASSLTGLAGGLGTDTQYF | TGTGCCAGCAGCTTAACCGGACTAGCGGGAGGGCTCGGCACAGATACGCAGTATTTT
13 | few | TRBJ1-2 | TRBV7-9 | . | CASSLETGYGYTF | TGTGCCAGCAGCTTAGAGACGGGCTATGGCTACACCTTC
13 | . | TRBJ1-1 | TRBV5-4 | . | CASSLGGPTEAFF | TGTGCCAGCAGCTTGGGGGGCCCCACTGAAGCTTTCTTT
16 | . | TRBJ2-7 | TRBV5-1 | TRBD2 | CASSLVSGRKPYEQYF | TGCGCCAGCAGCTTGGTAAGCGGGAGAAAGCCCTACGAGCAGTACTTC
14 | . | TRBJ1-4 | TRBV5-1 | . | CASSARSGGEKLFF | TGCGCCAGCAGCGCCCGTTCGGGTGGCGAAAAACTGTTTTTT
16 | once | TRBJ2-1 | TRBV4-1 | . | CASSQDPASDYNEQFF | TGCGCCAGCAGCCAAGATCCCGCTAGCGACTACAATGAGCAGTTCTTC
15 | . | TRBJ2-7 | TRBV28 | TRBD1 | CASSPHRGWAGEQYF | TGTGCCAGCAGTCCCCACAGGGGGTGGGCCGGCGAGCAGTACTTC
16 | . | TRBJ2-1 | TRBV5-4 | TRBD2 | CASSLSSGRNYNEQFF | TGTGCCAGCAGCTTGTCAAGCGGGAGGAACTACAATGAGCAGTTCTTC
15 | once | TRBJ2-7 | TRBV4-1 | TRBD2 | CASSPRSSGSYEQYF | TGCGCCAGCAGCCCTAGGAGTAGCGGGAGCTACGAGCAGTACTTC
13 | once | TRBJ2-7 | TRBV7-9 | TRBD1 | CASSLNRGYEQYF | TGTGCCAGCAGCTTAAACAGGGGCTACGAGCAGTACTTC
14 | . | TRBJ2-7 | TRBV5-1 | . | CASSLAGDRYEQYF | TGCGCCAGCAGCTTGGCCGGGGATCGGTACGAGCAGTACTTC
15 | once | TRBJ1-5 | TRBV5-1 | TRBD1 | CASSLEPTGGEPQHF | TGCGCCAGCAGCTTGGAACCGACAGGGGGCGAGCCCCAGCATTTT
14 | once | TRBJ2-2 | TRBV5-1 | . | CASSADPGTGELFF | TGCGCCAGCAGCGCCGACCCCGGCACCGGGGAGCTGTTTTTT
14 | once | TRBJ1-5 | TRBV7-2 | TRBD1 | CASSLRQGKQPQHF | TGTGCCAGCAGCTTAAGACAGGGGAAGCAGCCCCAGCATTTT
14 | . | TRBJ2-7 | TRBV15 | . | CATSRQEQDYEQYF | TGTGCCACCAGCAGACAGGAGCAAGACTACGAGCAGTACTTC
12 | . | TRBJ2-7 | TRBV2 | TRBD1 | CASSETADREYF | TGTGCCAGCAGTGAAACCGCGGACAGGGAGTACTTC
16 | few | TRBJ1-5 | TRBV5-4 | . | CASSLAGSMAEQPQHF | TGTGCCAGCAGCTTGGCCGGAAGCATGGCGGAACAGCCCCAGCATTTT
15 | . | TRBJ2-7 | TRBV27 | . | CASSSDRRPFYEQYF | TGTGCCAGCAGTTCCGACAGGCGGCCTTTCTACGAGCAGTACTTC
14 | . | TRBJ2-7 | TRBV27 | . | CASSLQGFPYEQYF | TGTGCCAGCAGTTTACAGGGGTTTCCCTACGAGCAGTACTTC
14 | . | TRBJ1-2 | TRBV30 | . | CAWSVKAGISGYTF | TGTGCCTGGAGTGTAAAGGCAGGGATATCGGGCTACACCTTC
15 | . | TRBJ2-7 | TRBV7-9 | TRBD2 | CASNIAGGPSYEQYF | TGTGCCAGCAACATAGCGGGAGGGCCCTCCTACGAGCAGTACTTC
14 | few | TRBJ1-1 | TRBV5-1 | TRBD1 | CASSSIGQGAEAFF | TGCGCCAGCAGCTCTATCGGACAGGGGGCTGAAGCTTTCTTT
15 | . | TRBJ2-1 | TRBV7-2 | TRBD2 | CASSLGGGYGNEQFF | TGTGCCAGCAGCTTAGGGGGGGGTTATGGCAATGAGCAGTTCTTC
13 | . | TRBJ2-2 | TRBV10-3 | . | CAISEEGGGELFF | TGTGCCATCAGTGAAGAAGGGGGCGGGGAGCTGTTTTTT
18 | . | TRBJ1-3 | TRBV18 | . | CASSPGSVTSPSGNTIYF | TGTGCCAGCTCACCGGGGTCGGTAACCTCTCCTTCTGGAAACACCATATATTTT
11 | . | TRBJ1-2 | TRBV7-2 | . | CASSWSWGYTF | TGTGCCAGCAGCTGGAGCTGGGGCTACACCTTC
16 | . | TRBJ2-7 | TRBV5-1 | . | CASSLDFGHQYYEQYF | TGCGCCAGCAGCTTGGATTTCGGCCATCAATACTACGAGCAGTACTTC
16 | . | TRBJ2-1 | TRBV25-1 | . | CASSEFNFGTLDEQFF | TGTGCCAGCAGTGAATTCAACTTCGGAACCCTTGATGAGCAGTTCTTC
11 | . | TRBJ2-5 | TRBV14 | . | CASSAQETQYF | TGTGCCAGCAGCGCACAAGAGACCCAGTACTTC
17 | . | TRBJ2-1 | TRBV7-2 | TRBD2 | CASSSDPGGISYNEQFF | TGTGCCAGCAGCTCCGACCCGGGGGGGATATCCTACAATGAGCAGTTCTTC
15 | . | TRBJ2-7 | TRBV4-1 | . | CASSPTPTPSYEQYF | TGCGCCAGCAGCCCAACCCCGACGCCGTCCTACGAGCAGTACTTC
15 | . | TRBJ2-7 | TRBV6-5 | . | CASSSPSRDSYEQYF | TGTGCCAGCAGTTCACCCTCTAGGGATTCCTACGAGCAGTACTTC
15 | few | TRBJ1-1 | TRBV5-1 | . | CASSFGHGTNTEAFF | TGCGCCAGCAGCTTCGGACACGGGACGAACACTGAAGCTTTCTTT
14 | . | TRBJ1-6 | TRBV6-1 | TRBD1 | CASSDQTGGSPLHF | TGTGCCAGCAGTGACCAGACAGGGGGATCACCCCTCCACTTT
15 | once | TRBJ1-3 | TRBV6-5 | . | CASSSGLSSGNTIYF | TGTGCCAGCAGTTCCGGACTGAGCTCTGGAAACACCATATATTTT
13 | . | TRBJ2-7 | TRBV12-5 | TRBD2 | CASGASGTYEQYF | TGTGCTAGTGGGGCTAGCGGGACCTACGAGCAGTACTTC